Presented here are 8 T cell receptor beta chains from one specimen sequenced in a study of shared clonotypes between healthy human individuals. Only in-frame clones appear in the TCRdb table, and some are missing; sequencing was by immunoSEQ multiplex PCR. Of some 2,500,000 clones listed, approximately 90% are singletons. Sequencing was done on a sample of naive CD4+ T cells from PBMCs. The subset is: CD45RA+ positively selected. These TCRs come from a man in his late teens or twenties in good health. Some clones in this sample may be carry-over from other donors' samples.

Concerning this clone: The same CDR3 is also encoded by other DNA sequences in this sample. The genes are TRBV5-1 and TRBJ2-7; 9 nucleotides match TRBD2. The germline gives CDR1 SGHRS, CDR2 YFSETQ. V shed 1 base, J shed 0 bases, and the junction held 2 bases outside the gene matches. The CDR3 is 15 amino acids. In nucleotides, the CDR3 is TGCGCCAGCAGCTTGTCAGCGGGAGGCTCCTACGAGCAGTACTTC. Translated: CASSLSAGGSYEQYF.

V is TRBV6-1 and J is TRBJ2-7, with a possible D match to TRBD1 (6 bases). The CDR3 loop spans 13 amino acids. With 7 bases removed from V and 2 bases from J, the gap between germline ends came to 12 bases. Germline CDR1 and CDR2: MNHNS and SASEGT. Here the CDR3 DNA reads TGTGCCAGCAAACCGACAGGAGCCTACGAGCAGTACTTC. Protein product: CASKPTGAYEQYF.

The chain has TRBV5-1 and TRBJ2-5, with 9 bases aligning to TRBD2. V was pared by 0 bases and J by 4 bases, with 4 bases of the junction left unmatched. The CDR3 is 15 residues long. In germline, CDR1 is SGHRS, CDR2 YFSETQ. The DNA of the CDR3 is TGCGCCAGCAGCTTGGGGGCGGGAGGGCTAGAGACCCAGTACTTC. Its translation: CASSLGAGGLETQYF.

This chain connects TRBV2 to TRBJ1-2; unclear D gene. The CDR3 covers 14 residues. V lost 0 bases to trimming and J lost 8 bases, with 13 bases between them. Germline CDR1 is SNHLY and CDR2 is FYNNEI. CDR3 sequence reads: CASSEAFPHEGYTF. In DNA form, the CDR3 reads TGTGCCAGCAGTGAAGCGTTTCCGCATGAGGGCTACACCTTC.

On this clone itself: Different DNA sequences within this sample yield the same CDR3. CDR3 in DNA: TGTGCCAGCAGTGAATTTGGCAATCAGCCCCAGCATTTT. The encoded protein is CASSEFGNQPQHF. This sequence joins TRBV6-1 and TRBJ1-5; D unresolved. The V end lost 2 bases, the J end lost 2 bases, and 4 bases lay between the germline ends. The CDR3 contains 13 residues. Per germline, CDR1 MNHNS and CDR2 SASEGT.

This chain connects TRBV28 to TRBJ2-5, with D unresolved. The CDR3 is 13 residues long. V was trimmed by 5 bases and J by 4 bases, leaving 11 bases between them. CDR1 and CDR2 from the germline V gene are MDHEN and SYDVKM. DNA for the CDR3: TGTGCCAGCAGTCCATATAGTGGAGAGACCCAGTACTTC. Residues: CASSPYSGETQYF.

The chain recombines TRBV11-2 with TRBJ2-5, with 8 bases that match TRBD2. After removal of 1 base from V and 9 bases from J, the junction contained 10 bases not matched to a gene. CDR1 is SGHAT, CDR2 FQNNGV, per germline. The CDR3 spans 15 residues. CDR3: CASSLVGTSSGAQYF. In DNA form, the CDR3 reads TGTGCCAGCAGCTTAGTGGGGACTAGTAGTGGAGCCCAGTACTTC.

The V call is TRBV5-1, the J call TRBJ2-3; D is tentatively TRBD1 or TRBD2 (6 bases each). The germline V and J ends were trimmed by 2 bases and 4 bases, with 14 bases remaining between them. This CDR3 contains 15 residues. Germline CDR1 SGHRS, CDR2 YFSETQ. DNA for the CDR3: TGCGCCAGCAGCTTCACCGGGGGCGCGTCAGATACGCAGTATTTT. Encoded protein: CASSFTGGASDTQYF.